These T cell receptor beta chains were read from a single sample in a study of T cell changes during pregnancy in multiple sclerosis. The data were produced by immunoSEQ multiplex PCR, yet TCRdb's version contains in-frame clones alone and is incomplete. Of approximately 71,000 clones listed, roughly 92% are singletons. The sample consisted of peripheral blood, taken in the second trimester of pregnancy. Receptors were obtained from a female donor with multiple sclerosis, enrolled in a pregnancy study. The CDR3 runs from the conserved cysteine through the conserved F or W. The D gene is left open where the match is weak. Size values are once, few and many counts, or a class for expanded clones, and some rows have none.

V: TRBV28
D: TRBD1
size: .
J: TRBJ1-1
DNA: TGTGCCACCTCATCGCCGGGACAGGTAGTTTTGGACACTGAAGCTTTCTTT
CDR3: CATSSPGQVVLDTEAFF

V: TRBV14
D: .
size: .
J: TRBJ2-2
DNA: TGTGCCAGCAGCCAAGGCCTTTCGGCGGGGACCGGGGAGCTGTTTTTT
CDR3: CASSQGLSAGTGELFF

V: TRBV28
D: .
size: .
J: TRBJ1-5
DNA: TGTGCCAGCAGTCGGGGGGGGAATAGCAATCAGCCCCAGCATTTT
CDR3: CASSRGGNSNQPQHF

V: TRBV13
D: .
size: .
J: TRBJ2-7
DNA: TGTGCCAGCAGCCCAAGAAGGGGAATTGGGTCCTACGAGCAGTACTTC
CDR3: CASSPRRGIGSYEQYF

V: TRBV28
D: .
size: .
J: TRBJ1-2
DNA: TGTGCCAGCAGTTTGCAGGGTCCCAACTATGGCTACACCTTC
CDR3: CASSLQGPNYGYTF

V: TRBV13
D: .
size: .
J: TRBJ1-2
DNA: TGTGCCAGCAGCTTAGGGGGTGGGCAGTTAGGCTACACCTTC
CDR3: CASSLGGGQLGYTF

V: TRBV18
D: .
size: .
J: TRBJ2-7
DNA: TGTGCCAGCTCAGCGAAGGAGGAGCAGTACTTC
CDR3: CASSAKEEQYF

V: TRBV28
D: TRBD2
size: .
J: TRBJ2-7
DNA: TGTGCCAGCAGTTACGTTAGCGGGAGGCCGGGCTACGAGCAGTACTTC
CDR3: CASSYVSGRPGYEQYF

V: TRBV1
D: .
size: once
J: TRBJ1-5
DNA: TGCACCAGCAGCCAAAGGGCGGGGACAGGGGAACAGCCCCAGCATTTT
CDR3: CTSSQRAGTGEQPQHF

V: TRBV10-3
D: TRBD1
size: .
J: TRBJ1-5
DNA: TGTGCCATCAGTCAACAGGGGGCGGGAGGTCAGCCCCAGCATTTT
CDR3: CAISQQGAGGQPQHF

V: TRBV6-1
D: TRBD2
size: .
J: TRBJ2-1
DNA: TGTGCCAGCAGTGAGGGACTAGCGGTTTACAATGAGCAGTTCTTC
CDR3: CASSEGLAVYNEQFF

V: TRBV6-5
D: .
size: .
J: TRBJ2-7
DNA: TGTGCCAGCAGTTCGGACATCTCCTACGAGCAGTACTTC
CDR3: CASSSDISYEQYF

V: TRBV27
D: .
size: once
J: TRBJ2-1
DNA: TGTGCCAGCATCGAAAGGGGGGGGGAGCAGTTCTTC
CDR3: CASIERGGEQFF

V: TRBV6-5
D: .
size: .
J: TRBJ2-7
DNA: TGTGCCAGCAGTACTAGGTACTACGAGCAGTACTTC
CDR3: CASSTRYYEQYF

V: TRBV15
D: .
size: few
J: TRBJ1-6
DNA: TGTGCCACCAGCGAGGACAGTAATTCACCCCTCCACTTT
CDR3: CATSEDSNSPLHF

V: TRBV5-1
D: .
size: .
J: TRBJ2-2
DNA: TGCGCCAGCAGCCATACGGACAGCGCGAACACCGGGGAGCTGTTTTTT
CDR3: CASSHTDSANTGELFF

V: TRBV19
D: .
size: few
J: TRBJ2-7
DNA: TGTGCCAGTAGTATGTCAGGGCACGAGCAGTACTTC
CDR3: CASSMSGHEQYF

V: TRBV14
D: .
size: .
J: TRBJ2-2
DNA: TGTGCCAGCGCGGGACAGTGGAACACCGGGGAGCTGTTTTTT
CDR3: CASAGQWNTGELFF

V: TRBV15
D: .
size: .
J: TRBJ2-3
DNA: TGTGCCACCAGCAGGGGCGGACAGCGCCAAAACACAGATACGCAGTATTTT
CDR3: CATSRGGQRQNTDTQYF

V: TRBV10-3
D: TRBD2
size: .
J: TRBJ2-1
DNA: TGTGCCATCAGTGGGACTAGCGGGATCTACAATGAGCAGTTCTTC
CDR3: CAISGTSGIYNEQFF

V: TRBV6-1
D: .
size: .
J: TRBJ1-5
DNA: TGTGCCAGCAGTGAATGGGGAGGGGGGAATCAGCCCCAGCATTTT
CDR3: CASSEWGGGNQPQHF

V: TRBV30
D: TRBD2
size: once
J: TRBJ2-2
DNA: TGTGCCTGGAAGAGGGCGGGAGAGACCGGGGAGCTGTTTTTT
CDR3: CAWKRAGETGELFF

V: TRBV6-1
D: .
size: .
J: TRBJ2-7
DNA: TGTGCCAGCAGTGAAGGTTTGGCGGGCTACGAGCAGTACTTC
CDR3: CASSEGLAGYEQYF

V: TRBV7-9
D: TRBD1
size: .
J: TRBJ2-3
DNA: TGTGCCAGCAGCACGGACAGGGTAGCAGATACGCAGTATTTT
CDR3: CASSTDRVADTQYF

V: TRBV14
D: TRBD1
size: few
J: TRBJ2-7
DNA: TGTGCCAGCAGCCTTTCGGGACAGGGGTCCTACGAGCAGTACTTC
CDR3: CASSLSGQGSYEQYF

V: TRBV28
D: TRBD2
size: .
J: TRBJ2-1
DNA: TGTGCCAGCAGTTACCCCGGGACTAGCGGGAGTGTTGAGCAGTTCTTC
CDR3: CASSYPGTSGSVEQFF

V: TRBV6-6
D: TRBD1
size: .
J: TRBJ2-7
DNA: TGTGCCAGCAGACCTCCCAGCGACAGGGACTACGAGCAGTACTTC
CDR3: CASRPPSDRDYEQYF

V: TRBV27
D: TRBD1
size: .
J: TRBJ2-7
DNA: TGTGCCAGCAGCCCGCGACCCACAGTGACAGGGGTCTACGAGCAGTACTTC
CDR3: CASSPRPTVTGVYEQYF

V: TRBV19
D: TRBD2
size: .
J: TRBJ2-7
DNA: TGTGCCAGTCGACTAGCGGGAGGTAACTACGAGCAGTACTTC
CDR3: CASRLAGGNYEQYF

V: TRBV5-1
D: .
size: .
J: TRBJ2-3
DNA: TGCGCCAGCAGCTTGGAGGGGGATACGCAGTATTTT
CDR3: CASSLEGDTQYF

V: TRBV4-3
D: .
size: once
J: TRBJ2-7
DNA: TGCGCCAGCAGCCATCTGACAGGACGCTCCTACGAGCAGTACTTC
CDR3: CASSHLTGRSYEQYF

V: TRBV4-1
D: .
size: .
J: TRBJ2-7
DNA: TGCGCCAGCAGCCAGCTGGGGGACAAGTACTACGAGCAGTACTTC
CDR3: CASSQLGDKYYEQYF

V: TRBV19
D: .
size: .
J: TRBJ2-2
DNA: TGTGCCACTAAGGAAGCTAGGACCGGGGAGCTGTTTTTT
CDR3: CATKEARTGELFF

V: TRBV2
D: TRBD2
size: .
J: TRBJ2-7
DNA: TGTGCCAGCAGTTCCCACGGTGCGGGAGCCTACGAGCAGTACTTC
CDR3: CASSSHGAGAYEQYF

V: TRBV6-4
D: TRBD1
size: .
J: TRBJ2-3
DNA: TGTGCCAGCAGTCACCGGGACAGGGACACAGATACGCAGTATTTT
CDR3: CASSHRDRDTDTQYF

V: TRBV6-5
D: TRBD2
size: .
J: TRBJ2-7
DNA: TGTGCCAGCAGTGGGGGGGGACTAGCGAACGAGCAGTACTTC
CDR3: CASSGGGLANEQYF

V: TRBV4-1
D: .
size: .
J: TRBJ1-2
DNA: TGCGCCAGCAGCCAAGAAGCAGGGGCCTCTGGCTACACCTTC
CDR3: CASSQEAGASGYTF

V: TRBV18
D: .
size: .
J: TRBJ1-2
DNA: TGTGCCAGCTCACCAAACAGGGAGAAAGGGTTTGCCGGCTACACCTTC
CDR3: CASSPNREKGFAGYTF

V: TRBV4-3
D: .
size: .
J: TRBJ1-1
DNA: TGCGCCAGCAGCCAAGCCGTGACAGGGAACACTGAAGCTTTCTTT
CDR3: CASSQAVTGNTEAFF

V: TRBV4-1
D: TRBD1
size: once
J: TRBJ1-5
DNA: TGCGCCAGCAGCCAACCCGGACAGGGCGTTAAACAGCCCCAGCATTTT
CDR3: CASSQPGQGVKQPQHF

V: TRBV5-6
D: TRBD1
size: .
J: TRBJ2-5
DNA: TGTGCCAGCAGCCCTTCTGACAGGGTTCAAGAGACCCAGTACTTC
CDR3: CASSPSDRVQETQYF

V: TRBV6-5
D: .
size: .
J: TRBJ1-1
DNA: TGTGCCAGCAGTTACCCAGGCCTACAGGGAGCTTTCTTT
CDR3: CASSYPGLQGAFF

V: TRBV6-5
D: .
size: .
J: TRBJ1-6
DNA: TGTGCCAGCAGTCCCCCGGGACATTCCGATTCACCCCTCCACTTT
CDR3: CASSPPGHSDSPLHF

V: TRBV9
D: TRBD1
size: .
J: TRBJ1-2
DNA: TGTGCCAGCAGCGTAGGGGACAGGGCCCGCGGCTACACCTTC
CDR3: CASSVGDRARGYTF

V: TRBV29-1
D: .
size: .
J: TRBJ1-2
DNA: TGCAGCGTTGTATGGGGGCGCGGAGGCTACACCTTC
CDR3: CSVVWGRGGYTF

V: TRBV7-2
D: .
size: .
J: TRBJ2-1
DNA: TGTGCCAGCAGCGGGGTCTTTGGAGGGATTAGCTCCTACAATGAGCAGTTCTTC
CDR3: CASSGVFGGISSYNEQFF

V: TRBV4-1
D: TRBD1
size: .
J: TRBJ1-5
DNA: TGCGCCAGCAGCCAAGAAGTGGGCGGGACAGGGAACAATCAGCCCCAGCATTTT
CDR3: CASSQEVGGTGNNQPQHF

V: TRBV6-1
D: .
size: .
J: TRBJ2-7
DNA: TGTGCCAGCAGTGAAATCAAGTGGGGGGATGCATACGAGCAGTACTTC
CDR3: CASSEIKWGDAYEQYF

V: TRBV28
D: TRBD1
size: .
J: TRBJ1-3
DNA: TGTGCCAGCAGCCTAAGATGGGACAGGGGAAGAAACACCATATATTTT
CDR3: CASSLRWDRGRNTIYF

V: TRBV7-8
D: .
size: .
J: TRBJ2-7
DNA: TGTGCCAGCGGTGTCCTGAGCTCCTACGAGCAGTACTTC
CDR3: CASGVLSSYEQYF

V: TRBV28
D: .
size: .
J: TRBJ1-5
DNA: TGTGCCAGCACTGGAAGGGGACAGCCCCAGCATTTT
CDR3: CASTGRGQPQHF

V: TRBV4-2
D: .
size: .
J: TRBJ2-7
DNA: TGTGCCAGCAGCCAAGATTCGGTCCTAGGCCCCTACGAGCAGTACTTC
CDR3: CASSQDSVLGPYEQYF

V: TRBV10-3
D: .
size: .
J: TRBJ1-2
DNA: TGTGCCATCAGTGGGGAGGGAGCTAACTATGGCTACACCTTC
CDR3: CAISGEGANYGYTF

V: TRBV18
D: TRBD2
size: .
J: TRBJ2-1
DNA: TGTGCCAGCTCATCGAGCGGGAATCAGCAGTTCTTC
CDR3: CASSSSGNQQFF

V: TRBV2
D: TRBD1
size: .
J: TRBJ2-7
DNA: TGTGCCAGCAGTGAAGGTGACAGGGGCTCCTACGAGCAGTACTTC
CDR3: CASSEGDRGSYEQYF

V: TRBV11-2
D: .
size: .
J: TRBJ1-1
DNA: TGTGCCAGCAGCTTAGACAGGTTGAACACTGAAGCTTTCTTT
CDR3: CASSLDRLNTEAFF

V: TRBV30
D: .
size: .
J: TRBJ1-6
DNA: TGTGCCTGGAGTGTACTAACAGGCCAGGGTTCACCCCTCCACTTT
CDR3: CAWSVLTGQGSPLHF

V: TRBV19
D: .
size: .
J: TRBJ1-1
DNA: TGTGCCAGTATCGGTGGGAACACTGAAGCTTTCTTT
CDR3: CASIGGNTEAFF

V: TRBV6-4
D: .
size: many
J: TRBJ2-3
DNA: TGTGCCAGCAGTGACGGGGGGGCCACAGATACGCAGTATTTT
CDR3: CASSDGGATDTQYF